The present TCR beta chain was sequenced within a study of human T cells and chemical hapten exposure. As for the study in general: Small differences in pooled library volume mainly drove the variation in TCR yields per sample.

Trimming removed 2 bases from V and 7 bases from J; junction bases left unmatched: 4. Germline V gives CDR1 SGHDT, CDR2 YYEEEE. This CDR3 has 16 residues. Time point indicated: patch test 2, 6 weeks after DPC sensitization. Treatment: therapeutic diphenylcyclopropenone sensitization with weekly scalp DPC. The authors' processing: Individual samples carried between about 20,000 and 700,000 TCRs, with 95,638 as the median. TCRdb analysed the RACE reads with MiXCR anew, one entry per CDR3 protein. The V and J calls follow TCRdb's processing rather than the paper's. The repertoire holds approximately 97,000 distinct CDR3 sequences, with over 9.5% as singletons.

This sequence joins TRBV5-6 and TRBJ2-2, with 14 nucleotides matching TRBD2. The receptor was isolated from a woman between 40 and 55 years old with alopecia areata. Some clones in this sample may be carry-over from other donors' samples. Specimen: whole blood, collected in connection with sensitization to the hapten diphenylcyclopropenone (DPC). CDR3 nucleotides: TGTGCCAGCAGCTTCGGACTAGCGGGAGGAGACGGGGAGCTGTTTTTT. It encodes CASSFGLAGGDGELFF.